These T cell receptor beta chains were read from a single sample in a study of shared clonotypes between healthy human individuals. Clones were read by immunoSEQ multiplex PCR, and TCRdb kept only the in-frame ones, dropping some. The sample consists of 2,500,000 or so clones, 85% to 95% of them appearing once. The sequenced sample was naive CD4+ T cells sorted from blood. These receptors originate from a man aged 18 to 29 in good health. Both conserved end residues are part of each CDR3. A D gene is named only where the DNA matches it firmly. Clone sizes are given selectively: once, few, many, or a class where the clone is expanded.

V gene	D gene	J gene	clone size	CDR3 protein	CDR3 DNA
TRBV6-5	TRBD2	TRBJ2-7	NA	CASSYSGLAEIYEQYF	TGTGCCAGCAGTTACTCGGGCCTAGCGGAGATCTACGAGCAGTACTTC
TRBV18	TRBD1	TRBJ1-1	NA	CASSPQKTGGGTEAFF	TGTGCCAGCTCACCCCAAAAAACAGGGGGAGGAACTGAAGCTTTCTTT
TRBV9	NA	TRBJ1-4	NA	CASSADGGKEKLFF	TGTGCCAGCAGCGCGGATGGGGGAAAGGAAAAACTGTTTTTT
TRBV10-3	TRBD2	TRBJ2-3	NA	CAISEVLAGPTDTQYF	TGTGCCATCAGTGAGGTTCTAGCGGGACCCACAGATACGCAGTATTTT
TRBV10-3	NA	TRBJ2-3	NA	CAISPIRDTQYF	TGTGCCATCAGCCCCATTAGAGATACGCAGTATTTT
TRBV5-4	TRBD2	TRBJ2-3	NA	CASSFVLLAGGRATDTQYF	TGTGCCAGCAGCTTCGTCCTTTTAGCGGGGGGCCGAGCGACAGATACGCAGTATTTT
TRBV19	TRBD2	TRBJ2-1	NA	CASKALAGGPNEQFF	TGTGCCAGTAAAGCGCTAGCGGGGGGGCCGAATGAGCAGTTCTTC
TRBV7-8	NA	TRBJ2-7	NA	CASSRMEGHEQYF	TGTGCCAGCAGCCGGATGGAGGGCCACGAGCAGTACTTC
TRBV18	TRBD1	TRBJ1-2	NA	CASSLGQGYYGYTF	TGTGCCAGCTCACTGGGACAGGGGTACTATGGCTACACCTTC
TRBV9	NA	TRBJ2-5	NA	CASSAGREETQYF	TGTGCCAGCAGCGCGGGGCGAGAAGAGACCCAGTACTTC
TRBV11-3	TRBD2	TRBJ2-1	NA	CASSPGLAGKSSYNEQFF	TGTGCCAGCAGCCCCGGACTAGCGGGGAAAAGCTCCTACAATGAGCAGTTCTTC
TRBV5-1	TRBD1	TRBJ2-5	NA	CASSSDRAQETQYF	TGCGCCAGCAGCTCGGACAGGGCACAAGAGACCCAGTACTTC
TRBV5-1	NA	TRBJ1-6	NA	CASQDGRSYNSPLHF	TGCGCCAGCCAGGACGGCCGGTCCTATAATTCACCCCTCCACTTT
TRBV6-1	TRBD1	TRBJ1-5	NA	CASTRTGSNQPQHF	TGTGCCAGCACTAGGACAGGCAGCAATCAGCCCCAGCATTTT
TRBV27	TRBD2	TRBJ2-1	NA	CASSPYSGRPYNEQFF	TGTGCCAGCAGTCCGTATAGCGGGAGGCCCTACAATGAGCAGTTCTTC
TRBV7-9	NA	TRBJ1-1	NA	CASSSKIREAFF	TGTGCCAGCAGCTCCAAGATCCGTGAAGCTTTCTTT
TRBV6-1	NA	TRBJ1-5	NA	CASSVAGGNQPQHF	TGTGCCAGCAGTGTGGCCGGCGGCAATCAGCCCCAGCATTTT
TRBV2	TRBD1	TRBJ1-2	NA	CASSRQGGYGYTF	TGTGCCAGCAGTAGACAGGGGGGCTATGGCTACACCTTC
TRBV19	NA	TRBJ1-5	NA	CASSKPTPNSRNQPQHF	TGTGCCAGTAGTAAGCCCACGCCCAACAGTCGCAATCAGCCCCAGCATTTT
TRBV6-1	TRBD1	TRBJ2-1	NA	CASSEDGTAYNEQFF	TGTGCCAGCAGTGAAGACGGGACAGCCTACAATGAGCAGTTCTTC
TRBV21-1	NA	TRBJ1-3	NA	CASIAREPLNGNTIYF	TGTGCCAGCATTGCTAGGGAACCTTTAAATGGAAACACCATATATTTT
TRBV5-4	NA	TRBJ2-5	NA	CASSVSLQETQYF	TGTGCCAGCAGCGTAAGCCTCCAAGAGACCCAGTACTTC
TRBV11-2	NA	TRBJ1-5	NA	CASSLSGWDNQPQHF	TGTGCCAGCAGCCTCTCGGGTTGGGACAATCAGCCCCAGCATTTT
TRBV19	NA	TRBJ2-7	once	CASSNAFGSYEQYF	TGTGCCAGTAGTAACGCCTTTGGGTCTTACGAGCAGTACTTC
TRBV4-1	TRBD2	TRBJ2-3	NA	CASSQDSSGGARSTDTQYF	TGCGCCAGCAGCCAAGATTCTAGCGGGGGAGCCCGTAGCACAGATACGCAGTATTTT
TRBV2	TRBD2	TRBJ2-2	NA	CASSELAGGNPTGELFF	TGTGCCAGCAGTGAACTAGCGGGGGGGAACCCCACCGGGGAGCTGTTTTTT
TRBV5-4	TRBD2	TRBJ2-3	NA	CASSLTSGVSTDTQYF	TGTGCCAGCAGCTTGACTAGCGGGGTTAGCACAGATACGCAGTATTTT
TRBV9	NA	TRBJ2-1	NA	CASSVEGAAYNEQFF	TGTGCCAGCAGCGTAGAGGGCGCCGCTTACAATGAGCAGTTCTTC
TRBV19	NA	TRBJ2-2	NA	CASSRAGELFF	TGTGCCAGCTCGAGGGCCGGGGAGCTGTTTTTT
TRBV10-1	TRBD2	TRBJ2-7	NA	CATIAGAAHLPNEQYF	TGCGCCACCATAGCGGGAGCCGCCCACCTTCCCAACGAGCAGTACTTC
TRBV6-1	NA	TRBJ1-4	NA	CASSEGPGGVEKLFF	TGTGCCAGCAGTGAAGGGCCGGGGGGAGTGGAAAAACTGTTTTTT
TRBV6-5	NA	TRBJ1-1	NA	CASSYSRNSNTEAFF	TGTGCCAGCAGTTACTCGCGGAATTCGAACACTGAAGCTTTCTTT
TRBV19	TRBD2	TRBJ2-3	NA	CASSPTLGAGASTDTQYF	TGTGCCAGTAGTCCTACCCTAGGAGCGGGAGCTAGCACAGATACGCAGTATTTT
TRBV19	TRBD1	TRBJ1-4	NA	CASGQGVREKLFF	TGTGCCAGTGGACAGGGAGTTAGAGAAAAACTGTTTTTT
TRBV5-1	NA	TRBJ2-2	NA	CASSLDPGTHLGELFF	TGCGCCAGCAGCTTAGACCCCGGGACACACCTCGGGGAGCTGTTTTTT
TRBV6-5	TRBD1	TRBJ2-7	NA	CASSQGAGYEQYF	TGTGCCAGCAGTCAGGGGGCTGGGTACGAGCAGTACTTC
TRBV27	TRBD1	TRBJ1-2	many	CASSPHLTRDSYGYTF	TGTGCCAGCAGTCCACACTTAACCAGGGACAGCTATGGCTACACCTTC
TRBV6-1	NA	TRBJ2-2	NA	CASSEVDSTNTGELFF	TGTGCCAGCAGTGAAGTTGACAGCACGAACACCGGGGAGCTGTTTTTT
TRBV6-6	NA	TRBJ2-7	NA	CASSQVPFYEQYF	TGTGCCAGCAGCCAAGTCCCTTTCTACGAGCAGTACTTC
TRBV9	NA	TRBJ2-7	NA	CASSAEGTRGMYEQYF	TGTGCCAGCAGCGCCGAAGGGACCCGAGGGATGTACGAGCAGTACTTC
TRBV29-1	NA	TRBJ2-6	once	CSVGGTGANVLTF	TGCAGCGTTGGAGGGACCGGGGCCAACGTCCTGACTTTC
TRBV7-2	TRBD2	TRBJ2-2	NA	CASSLQVLAGVAGELFF	TGTGCCAGCAGCTTACAAGTTCTAGCGGGAGTCGCCGGGGAGCTGTTTTTT
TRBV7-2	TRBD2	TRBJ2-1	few	CASSLGTSGYNEQFF	TGTGCCAGCAGCTTAGGGACTAGCGGGTACAATGAGCAGTTCTTC
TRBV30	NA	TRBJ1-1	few	CAWDQGVNTEAFF	TGTGCCTGGGACCAGGGCGTGAACACTGAAGCTTTCTTT
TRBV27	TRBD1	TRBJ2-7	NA	CASSLEQGAYEQYF	TGTGCCAGCAGTTTGGAACAGGGGGCCTACGAGCAGTACTTC
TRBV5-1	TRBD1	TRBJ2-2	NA	CASSYQSGTVNTGELFF	TGCGCCAGCAGCTACCAATCCGGGACAGTAAACACCGGGGAGCTGTTTTTT
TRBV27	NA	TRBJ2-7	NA	CASSLSPGIYEQYF	TGTGCCAGCAGTTTATCTCCCGGGATCTACGAGCAGTACTTC
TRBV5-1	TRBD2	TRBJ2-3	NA	CASSSGRAADTQYF	TGCGCCAGCAGCAGCGGGAGGGCCGCAGATACGCAGTATTTT
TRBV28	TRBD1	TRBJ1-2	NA	CASIRDRADYGYTF	TGTGCCAGCATCCGAGACAGGGCTGACTATGGCTACACCTTC
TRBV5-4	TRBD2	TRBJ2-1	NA	CASSLPGLAGQVEQFF	TGTGCCAGCAGCTTACCGGGACTAGCGGGACAGGTTGAGCAGTTCTTC
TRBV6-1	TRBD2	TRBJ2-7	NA	CAGSVTTSGYEQYF	TGTGCCGGCAGTGTTACGACTAGCGGCTACGAGCAGTACTTC
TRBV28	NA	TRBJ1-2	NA	CASRVQGRSYGYTF	TGTGCCAGCAGGGTACAGGGTCGAAGCTATGGCTACACCTTC
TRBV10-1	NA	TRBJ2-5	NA	CASMSPPTARPYQETQYF	TGCGCCAGCATGAGCCCCCCGACAGCGAGACCGTACCAAGAGACCCAGTACTTC
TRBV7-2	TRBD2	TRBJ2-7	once	CASSLGASGRSYEQYF	TGTGCCAGCAGCTTAGGTGCTAGCGGGCGCTCCTACGAGCAGTACTTC